The present T cell receptor (beta chain) was sequenced within a study of tissue T cells after allogeneic stem cell transplantation (dated by TCRdb to the early 2020s). For the study in its entirety: TCR beta repertoires were profiled across many tissues obtained from research autopsies of patients with and without GVHD, as well as in mouse models of GVHD. The human arm was a prospective observational study without blinding or randomization.

Points the paper makes about the study in general: The patient cohort was small and varied clinically, and sampling depth was recognized as a limitation. Within patients, how anatomically similar the tissues were was a key factor in shaping TCR repertoire composition, regardless of disease or transplant status. Few T cell clones were found to be shared across patients, but shared repertoire signatures across patients were revealed in a tissue-specific fashion by motif-based clustering. In both patients and mice, T cells from blood and spleen covered only a limited part of the TCR repertoire found in tissues. The study did not establish which tissue TCRs were alloreactive or antigen-specific, and some clones may have been host cells that persisted.

The protocol used for the library was the immunoSEQ multiplex PCR assay. Adaptive Biotechnologies performed the TCRbeta CDR3 sequencing at survey depth and reported CDR3 sequences, V/J genes, productive frequency and template counts. TCR beta CDR3 regions were amplified from genomic DNA instead of RNA. The source study handled its data this way. Jensen-Shannon divergence served to quantify pairwise repertoire overlap between tissues, with 0 meaning identical and 1 meaning complete divergence. Based on pairwise JSD values, tissues were grouped by single-linkage agglomerative hierarchical clustering, and the results were shown as dendrograms. GLIPH2 was run on all patient samples with simulation_depth 1000, kmer_min_depth 3, cdr3_length_cutoff 8, keeping groups with more than two unique CDR3s. In a standardized tissue-overlap score, Jaccard GLIPH-group overlap across patients was extrapolated to a standard repertoire size of 1000 clones. Linear mixed-effect models, with tissue included as a fixed effect and individual included as a random effect, were used to assess associations of diversity with clinical or experimental variables. TCRdb stores this immuneACCESS table with in-frame sequences only. Part of the clones is absent; in the studies checked, under half of the shortfall reflects unresolved V genes, and no reason is known for the rest. The D gene and trimming were derived from the DNA, and the V and J assignments and clone size from that table. The sample yields roughly 51,000 clones; approximately 70% were counted once. The ten biggest clones cover 0.45% to 0.7% of the sample.

To note about this clone: There is no known antigen for this receptor. Note that gene names and germline sequences for this receptor are mouse ones. The sample has other DNA sequences that encode this CDR3 too.

The clonotype comes from a pool of C57BL/6 mice in good health. The sequencing input was sorted cells pooled from one or two spleens.

This receptor carries the CDR3 CASSPGTGGYAEQFF. The DNA read from the CDR3 is TGTGCCAGCAGTCCCGGGACTGGGGGCTATGCTGAGCAGTTC. The rearranged segments are TRBV19 and TRBJ2-1; 11 bases in the middle match TRBD2. The sequenced fragment ends 1 residue before the CDR3 boundary, so the rest is inferred from the germline J gene. Per the germline V gene (reference sequence), FNHDT is the CDR1 and SITEND is the CDR2. Ends trimmed: V by 4 bases, J by 3 bases; bases unmatched to a gene: 3. Taken from cysteine to phenylalanine, the CDR3 has 15 residues. Only the CDR3 bases that were read are kept: 42 of them, in frame from base 1.